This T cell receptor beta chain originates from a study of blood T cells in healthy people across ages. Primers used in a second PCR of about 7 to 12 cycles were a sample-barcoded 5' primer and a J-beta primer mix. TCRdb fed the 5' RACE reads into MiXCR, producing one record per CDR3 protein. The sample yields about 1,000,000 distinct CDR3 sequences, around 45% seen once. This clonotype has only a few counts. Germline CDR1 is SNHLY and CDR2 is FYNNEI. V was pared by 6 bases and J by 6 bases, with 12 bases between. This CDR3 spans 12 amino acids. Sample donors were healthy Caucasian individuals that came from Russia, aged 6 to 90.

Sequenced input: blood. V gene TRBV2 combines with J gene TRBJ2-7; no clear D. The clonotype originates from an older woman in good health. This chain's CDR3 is CASRALGSEQYF. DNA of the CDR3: TGTGCCAGCAGAGCCCTAGGGTCCGAGCAGTACTTC.